One and the same sample provided the 17 T cell receptor beta chains below, sequenced in a study of T cell repertoires in cytomegalovirus infection. These receptors' targets are unknown. TCRdb passed the reads through MiXCR, listing each CDR3 protein once. The sample shows 50,000 to 60,000 distinct CDR3 sequences, less than 20% of them seen only once. Source: CD8+ T cells from cultured PBMCs, taken from culture after CMV antigen stimulation. The receptor set was obtained from a human donor in good health (CMV status not recorded). Some clones in this sample may be carry-over from other donors' samples.

The chain joins TRBV7-8 to TRBJ1-1; D remains unclear. The CDR3 runs to 16 residues. Deletions cut 2 bases from V and 6 bases from J, with 19 bases between. Germline V gene sequence: CDR1 SGHVS, CDR2 FQNEAQ. CDR3 region: CASSLFPDYNQAEAFF. The CDR3 region has the DNA TGTGCCAGCAGCTTATTCCCAGATTACAACCAGGCTGAAGCTTTCTTT.

The CDR3 DNA reads as TGTGCCAGCACTGTCGGGGGACACAATGAGCAGTTCTTC. Translated: CASTVGGHNEQFF. The V and J genes are TRBV12-3 or TRBV12-4 and TRBJ2-1, with D possibly being TRBD2 (6 bases). The germline V and J ends were trimmed by 7 bases and 5 bases, with 12 bases remaining between them. The CDR3 totals 13 residues.

V is TRBV9 and J is TRBJ1-3; possibly TRBD1 for D (6 bases). Germline CDR1 is SGDLS and CDR2 is YYNGEE. V was cut by 0 bases and J by 2 bases, with 9 bases left in between. The CDR3 runs 15 residues. This CDR3 is CASSVGAGAGNTIYF. For the CDR3, the DNA is TGTGCCAGCAGCGTAGGAGCAGGGGCTGGAAACACCATATATTTT.

The V gene is TRBV7-9, the J gene TRBJ1-3; D possibly corresponds to TRBD1 (5 bases). The CDR3 covers 13 residues. V was pared by 5 bases and J by 4 bases, with 9 bases between. Germline CDR1 is SEHNR and CDR2 is FQNEAQ (reference sequence). The CDR3 protein is CASSRDQGNTIYF. CDR3 nucleotide sequence: TGTGCCAGCAGCCGGGACCAAGGAAACACCATATATTTT.

The chain couples TRBV20-1 to TRBJ2-7; D possibly matches TRBD1 or TRBD2 (5 bases each). V lost 5 bases and J lost 3, with 14 bases in between. There are 13 residues in the CDR3. Per the germline V gene, CDR1 is DFQATT and CDR2 is SNEGSKA (reference sequence). CDR3 DNA: TGCAGTGCTGCAGGGACGTCGTACTACGAGCAGTACTTC. Its translation: CSAAGTSYYEQYF.

This clonotype was observed a few times. This chain joins TRBV7-9 and TRBJ1-2; no reliable D call. Looked up from germline, CDR1 is SEHNR and CDR2 is FQNEAQ (reference sequence). This CDR3 has 12 residues. The V and J ends lost 0 bases and 7 bases respectively, with 6 bases between them. The CDR3 reads CASSLAPFGYTF. As DNA, the CDR3 is TGTGCCAGCAGCTTAGCGCCTTTTGGCTACACCTTC.

The V call is TRBV5-4, the J call TRBJ2-7, with 8 nucleotides matching TRBD2. The CDR3 is made up of 19 amino acids. Per germline, CDR1 SGHNT and CDR2 YYREEE (reference sequence). The V and J ends lost 4 bases and 0 bases, in that order; junction bases with no gene match: 18. CDR3 loop: CASSTLVRRGAGSSYEQYF. DNA for the CDR3: TGTGCCAGCAGCACGCTTGTAAGGCGGGGGGCGGGTAGCTCCTACGAGCAGTACTTC.

This clonotype turned up a few times. CDR3 bases: TGTGCCAGCACCGATCACAGGGAACGGTCCCAGGGATCCTACAATGAGCAGTTCTTC. It is translated as CASTDHRERSQGSYNEQFF. This chain links TRBV5-6 with TRBJ2-1; D might be TRBD1 (6 bases). CDR1 and CDR2 from the germline V gene are SGHDT and YYEEEE. Trimming left V 6 bases short and J 1 base short, with 26 bases between. The CDR3 loop spans 19 amino acids. Drawing the rest from reference TRBV5-6 and TRBJ2-1, the complete variable domain is DAGVTQSPTHLIKTRGQQVTLRCSPKSGHDTVSWYQQALGQGPQFIFQYYEEEERQRGNFPDRFSGHQFPNYSSELNVNALLLGDSALYLCASTDHRERSQGSYNEQFFGPGTRLTVL.

Concerning this clonotype: A read error may account for a junction end that differs from germline. In nucleotides, the CDR3 is TGTGCCCGCAGTTACTCCTCAGGGACCCAGCCCCAGCATTTT. Translation: CARSYSSGTQPQHF. The chain combines TRBV6-5 with TRBJ1-5, with D possibly TRBD1 on 5 matching bases. CDR3 length equals 14 residues. Germline CDR1 MNHEY, CDR2 SVGAGI.

This clonotype appeared a few times. The chain uses TRBV27 and TRBJ2-1, with D possibly called TRBD1 or TRBD2 (5 bases each). V lost 4 bases, J lost 2 bases, and 6 bases lay in between. Germline V lookup: CDR1 MNHEY, CDR2 SMNVEV (reference sequence). The CDR3 covers 13 residues. DNA for the CDR3: TGTGCCAGCAGTTGGGACCCCTACAATGAGCAGTTCTTC. Its protein product is CASSWDPYNEQFF.

The sample holds a few counts of this clonotype. The chain uses TRBV7-8 and TRBJ2-1; D remains unclear. The CDR3 is made up of 13 amino acids. The V gene's germline CDR1 is SGHVS and CDR2 FQNEAQ. V was trimmed by 5 bases and J by 0 bases, leaving 5 bases between them. The CDR3 is CASSPLSYNEQFF. DNA for the CDR3: TGTGCCAGCAGCCCCCTCTCCTACAATGAGCAGTTCTTC. Combining the CDR3 with reference TRBV7-8 and TRBJ2-1 gives the whole variable domain GAGVSQSPRYKVAKRGQDVALRCDPISGHVSLFWYQQALGQGPEFLTYFQNEAQLDKSGLPSDRFFAERPEGSVSTLKIQRTQQEDSAVYLCASSPLSYNEQFFGPGTRLTVL.

The chain combines TRBV7-8 with TRBJ1-2; D is perhaps TRBD1 (5 bases). With 3 bases removed from V and 4 bases from J, the gap between germline ends came to 18 bases. From germline, CDR1 is SGHVS and CDR2 FQNEAQ. The CDR3 totals 16 residues. The CDR3 reads CASSFTPGDGFYGYTF. CDR3 DNA sequence: TGTGCCAGCAGCTTTACTCCTGGGGACGGCTTCTATGGCTACACCTTC.

The chain carries TRBV20-1 and TRBJ2-7; D is unclear. The V gene lost 4 bases and the J gene lost 4 bases, with 23 bases spanning the gap. Germline V lookup: CDR1 DFQATT, CDR2 SNEGSKA (reference sequence). This CDR3 contains 16 residues. CDR3 region: CSAIPKNQGSTYEQYF. CDR3 nucleotide sequence: TGCAGTGCTATACCAAAGAACCAAGGTTCTACTTACGAGCAGTACTTC.

V gene TRBV5-8 combines with J gene TRBJ1-2, with 10 positions matching TRBD1. Trimming at V came to 2 bases and at J to 2 bases, leaving 3 bases not matched to a gene. The CDR3 runs 15 residues. Germline CDR1 reads SGHTS; CDR2 reads YDEGEE. The CDR3: CASSFGQGENYGYTF. The CDR3 DNA reads as TGTGCCAGCAGCTTTGGACAGGGGGAGAACTATGGCTACACCTTC.

This clonotype was recorded a few times. V gene TRBV7-9 combines with J gene TRBJ1-6, with D hard to call. There are 16 residues in the CDR3. Per the germline V gene, CDR1 is SEHNR and CDR2 is FQNEAQ (reference sequence). With 6 bases removed from V and 6 bases from J, the gap between germline ends came to 18 bases. The CDR3 DNA is TGTGCCAGCAGTTCCTCGACCGGGATTGCTAATTCACCCCTCCACTTT. Translating it yields CASSSSTGIANSPLHF.

This clonotype was counted between two and nine times. CDR3 amino acids: CASSYGNREVDEQYF. CDR3 nucleotide sequence: TGTGCCAGCAGCTACGGGAACAGGGAGGTCGACGAGCAGTACTTC. The rearrangement uses TRBV11-1 and TRBJ2-7; D might be TRBD1 or TRBD2, each matching 6 bases. This CDR3 spans 15 amino acids. Trimming removed 4 bases from V and 5 bases from J, with 18 bases in between. Germline-derived CDR1 and CDR2 are SGHAT and FQDESV (reference sequence).

The chain recombines TRBV5-4 with TRBJ2-7, with a weak D call TRBD1 (6 bases). From germline, CDR1 is SGHNT and CDR2 YYREEE (reference sequence). The CDR3 sequence is 12 residues long. Trimming removed 5 bases at V and 6 bases at J, with 12 bases between. The DNA of the CDR3 is TGTGCCAGCAGTTCCGGGACACCCGAGCAGTACTTC. Protein sequence: CASSSGTPEQYF. Supplemented by reference TRBV5-4 and TRBJ2-7, the full variable domain reads ETGVTQSPTHLIKTRGQQVTLRCSSQSGHNTVSWYQQALGQGPQFIFQYYREEENGRGNFPPRFSGLQFPNYSSELNVNALELDDSALYLCASSSGTPEQYFGPGTRLTVT.